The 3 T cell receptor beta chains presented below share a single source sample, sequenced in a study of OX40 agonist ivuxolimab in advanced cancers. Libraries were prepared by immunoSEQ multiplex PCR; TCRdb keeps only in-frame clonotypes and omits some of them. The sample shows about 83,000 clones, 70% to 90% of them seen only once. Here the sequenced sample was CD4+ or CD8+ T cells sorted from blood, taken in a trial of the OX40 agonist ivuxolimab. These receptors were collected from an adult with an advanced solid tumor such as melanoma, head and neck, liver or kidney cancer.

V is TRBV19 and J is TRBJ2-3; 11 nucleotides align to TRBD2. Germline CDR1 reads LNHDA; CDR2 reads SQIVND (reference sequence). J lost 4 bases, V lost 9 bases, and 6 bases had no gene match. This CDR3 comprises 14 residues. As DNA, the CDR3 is TGTGCCAGCGAACTAGCGGGAGCTTCAGATACGCAGTATTTT. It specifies CASELAGASDTQYF.

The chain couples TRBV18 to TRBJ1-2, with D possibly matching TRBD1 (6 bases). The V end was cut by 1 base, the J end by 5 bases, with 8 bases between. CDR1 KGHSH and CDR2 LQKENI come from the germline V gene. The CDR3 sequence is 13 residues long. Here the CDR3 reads CASSPQGDYGYTF. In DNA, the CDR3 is TGTGCCAGCTCACCACAGGGGGATTATGGCTACACCTTC.

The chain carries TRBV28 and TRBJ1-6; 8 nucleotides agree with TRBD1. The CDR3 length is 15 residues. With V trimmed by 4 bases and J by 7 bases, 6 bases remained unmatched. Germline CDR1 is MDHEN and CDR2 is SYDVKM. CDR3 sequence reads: CASSWTDRANSPLHF. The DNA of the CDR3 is TGTGCCAGCAGTTGGACGGACAGGGCCAATTCACCCCTCCACTTT.